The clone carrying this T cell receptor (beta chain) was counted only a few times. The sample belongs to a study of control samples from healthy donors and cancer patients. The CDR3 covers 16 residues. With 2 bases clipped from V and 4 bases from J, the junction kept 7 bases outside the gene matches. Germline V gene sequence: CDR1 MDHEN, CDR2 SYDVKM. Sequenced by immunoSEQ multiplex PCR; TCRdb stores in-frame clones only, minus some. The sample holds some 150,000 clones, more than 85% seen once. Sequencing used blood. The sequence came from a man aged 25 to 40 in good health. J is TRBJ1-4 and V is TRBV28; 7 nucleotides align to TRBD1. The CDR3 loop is CASSLNRGPLNEKLFF. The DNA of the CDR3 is TGTGCCAGCAGTTTAAACAGGGGACCCCTTAATGAAAAACTGTTTTTT.